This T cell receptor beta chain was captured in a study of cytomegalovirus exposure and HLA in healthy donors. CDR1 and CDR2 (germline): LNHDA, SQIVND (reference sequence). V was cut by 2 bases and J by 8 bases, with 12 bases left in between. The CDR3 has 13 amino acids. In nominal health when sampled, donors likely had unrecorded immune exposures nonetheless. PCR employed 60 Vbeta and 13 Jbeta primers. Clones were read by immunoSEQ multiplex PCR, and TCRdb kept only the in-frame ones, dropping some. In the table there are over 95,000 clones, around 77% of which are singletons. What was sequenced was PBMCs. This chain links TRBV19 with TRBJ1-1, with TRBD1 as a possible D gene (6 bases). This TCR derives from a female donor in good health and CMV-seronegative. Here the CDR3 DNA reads TGTGCCAGTAGTATATGGGCAGGGGTCGAAGCTTTCTTT. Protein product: CASSIWAGVEAFF.